This T cell receptor (beta chain) was captured by sequencing in a study of T cell repertoires in cytomegalovirus infection. Study details: Recently identified HLA-C-restricted CMV epitopes were used, and well-studied HLA-B-restricted CMV epitopes were used as well. TCR beta signatures that were public indicated CMV infection and matching HLA type.

General study findings and limits: Public TCR beta family frequency separated CMV-and-HLA carriers, including in an independent cohort. It was HLA-C-restricted CMV-specific TCR beta clonotypes that dominated the response ex vivo.

TCRdb redid the calling of the reads with MiXCR, one entry per CDR3 protein. The repertoire holds 300,000 to 400,000 distinct CDR3 sequences, with almost 30% as singletons. Comment on this clonotype: Its antigen is currently unknown.

J was trimmed by 6 bases and V by 5 bases; bases with no gene match: 7. The CDR3 totals 14 residues. Germline V gene sequence: CDR1 MNHEY, CDR2 SVGAGI. V and J are TRBV6-5 and TRBJ2-5, with 9 bases identical to TRBD2. The specimen was cultured PBMCs, collected from culture after CMV antigen stimulation. The TCR comes from a human donor in good health (CMV status not recorded). Some clones in this sample may be carry-over from other donors' samples. CDR3 nucleotides: TGTGCCAGCAGTATCTTAGCGGGAGACAAGACCCAGTACTTC. It translates to CASSILAGDKTQYF.